Below, 30 T cell receptor beta chains from the same sample are listed, as sequenced in a study of T cell changes during pregnancy in multiple sclerosis. Profiled with immunoSEQ multiplex PCR; TCRdb holds only in-frame clones, not every one. Among 50,000 or so clones listed, roughly 95% were seen once. The material was CD4+ T cells from peripheral blood mononuclear cells, obtained in the third trimester of pregnancy. The receptors shown here come from a female donor with multiple sclerosis, enrolled in a pregnancy study.

The rearrangement joins TRBV7-9 to TRBJ1-3; 7 bases agree with TRBD1. After removal of 1 base from V and 1 base from J, the junction contained 7 bases not matched to a gene. The CDR3 runs to 17 residues. Looked up from germline, CDR1 is SEHNR and CDR2 is FQNEAQ (reference sequence). For the CDR3, the DNA is TGTGCCAGCAGCTTAGGGGACAGTGAGTGGTCTGGAAACACCATATATTTT. Translating it yields CASSLGDSEWSGNTIYF.

This clone came up once. V gene TRBV11-2 combines with J gene TRBJ2-1; no clear D. The CDR3 is 11 residues long. V lost 5 bases and J 9 bases, leaving 8 bases between the germline ends. Germline values: CDR1 SGHAT, CDR2 FQNNGV. The CDR3 loop reads CASSAYGEQFF. CDR3 coding DNA: TGTGCCAGCAGCGCGTATGGTGAGCAGTTCTTC.

This chain connects TRBV5-1 to TRBJ2-7; no reliable D call. The CDR3 totals 14 residues. Deletions cut 0 bases from V and 1 base from J, with 8 bases between. Germline V gene sequence: CDR1 SGHRS, CDR2 YFSETQ. This chain's CDR3 is CASSLDASSYEQYF. As DNA, the CDR3 is TGCGCCAGCAGCTTGGACGCCAGTTCCTACGAGCAGTACTTC.

CDR3: CASSLGAGNQPQHF. The CDR3 DNA follows: TGTGCCAGCTCGCTAGGGGCAGGAAATCAGCCCCAGCATTTT. The J gene is TRBJ1-5, the V gene TRBV18; D is possibly TRBD1 (5 bases). This CDR3 contains 14 residues. Germline V CDR1 and CDR2: KGHSH, LQKENI. Trimming stripped 6 bases from V and 4 bases from J, with 13 bases between.

This clone was picked up a small number of times. The V gene is TRBV7-9, the J gene TRBJ1-2; the D gene is possibly TRBD1 (6 bases). Germline V gene data show CDR1 as SEHNR and CDR2 as FQNEAQ (reference sequence). The V end lost 3 bases, the J end lost 8 bases, and 16 bases lay between the germline ends. The CDR3 extends over 14 amino acids. CDR3 DNA sequence: TGTGCCAGCAGCTTGGGCAGGGGTTGGGGAGGCTACACCTTC. Residues: CASSLGRGWGGYTF. Complete variable domain (other parts from reference TRBV7-9 and TRBJ1-2): DTGVSQNPRHKITKRGQNVTFRCDPISEHNRLYWYRQTLGQGPEFLTYFQNEAQLEKSRLLSDRFSAERPKGSFSTLEIQRTEQGDSAMYLCASSLGRGWGGYTFGSGTRLTVV.

The chain couples TRBV5-4 to TRBJ2-2, with 11 bases identical to TRBD2. This CDR3 has 16 amino acids. Germline CDR1 and CDR2: SGHNT and YYREEE (reference sequence). The junction had 4 bases not matched to a gene; V was cut back by 4 bases and J by 2 bases. Here the CDR3 DNA reads TGTGCCAGCAGCCGCGGGACTAGCGGTAACACCGGGGAGCTGTTTTTT. The encoded protein is CASSRGTSGNTGELFF. The variable domain in full, completed from reference TRBV5-4 and TRBJ2-2, reads ETGVTQSPTHLIKTRGQQVTLRCSSQSGHNTVSWYQQALGQGPQFIFQYYREEENGRGNFPPRFSGLQFPNYSSELNVNALELDDSALYLCASSRGTSGNTGELFFGEGSRLTVL.

The chain joins TRBV5-4 to TRBJ2-2; D perhaps matches TRBD2 (6 bases). The CDR3 spans 15 residues. With 3 bases removed from V and 1 base from J, the gap between germline ends came to 10 bases. The germline V gene encodes CDR1 SGHNT and CDR2 YYREEE (reference sequence). The CDR3 region is CASSWRAGNTGELFF. The CDR3 region has the DNA TGTGCCAGCAGCTGGAGGGCCGGGAACACCGGGGAGCTGTTTTTT.

The chain couples TRBV4-1 to TRBJ1-5, with D possibly being TRBD1 (6 bases). Germline V gene lookup returns CDR1 MGHRA and CDR2 YSYEKL. V shed 5 bases and J shed 7 bases, with 15 bases lying between them. This CDR3 has 14 residues. CDR3 coding DNA: TGCGCCAGCAGCGTCCAATCAGGGGTGCAGCCCCAGCATTTT. Encoded protein: CASSVQSGVQPQHF.

The chain links TRBV14 to TRBJ2-1, with D possibly matching TRBD2 (6 bases). Germline CDR1 SGHDN, CDR2 FVKESK. The ends were cut back, 0 bases at V and 8 bases at J, with 17 bases in the middle. The CDR3 totals 16 residues. The CDR3 region is CASSQEVRGANDEQFF. The CDR3, as DNA: TGTGCCAGCAGCCAAGAGGTACGCGGGGCGAACGATGAGCAGTTCTTC. Based on the CDR3 plus reference TRBV14 and TRBJ2-1, the full variable domain is EAGVTQFPSHSVIEKGQTVTLRCDPISGHDNLYWYRRVMGKEIKFLLHFVKESKQDESGMPNNRFLAERTGGTYSTLKVQPAELEDSGVYFCASSQEVRGANDEQFFGPGTRLTVL.

The chain links TRBV5-4 to TRBJ1-1; D may be TRBD1 (5 bases). From germline, CDR1 is SGHNT and CDR2 YYREEE (reference sequence). V was shortened by 2 bases and J by 5 bases, with 16 bases between the two germline ends. CDR3 length equals 15 residues. The CDR3 region is CASSFYDRIETEAFF. The CDR3 nucleotides are TGTGCCAGCAGCTTCTACGACAGAATCGAAACTGAAGCTTTCTTT.

The chain carries TRBV28 and TRBJ1-2, with D maybe TRBD1 (6 bases). Germline CDR1 reads MDHEN; CDR2 reads SYDVKM. This CDR3 is 12 amino acids long. V was trimmed by 8 bases and J by 8 bases, leaving 15 bases between them. CDR3 region: CASFTGGPGYTF. CDR3 nucleotides: TGTGCCAGCTTTACGGGGGGCCCGGGCTACACCTTC.

The V call is TRBV6-1, the J call TRBJ1-2; D is unresolved. The germline gives CDR1 MNHNS, CDR2 SASEGT. CDR3 length: 12 amino acids. V lost 7 bases to trimming and J lost 7 bases, with 13 bases between them. CDR3 nucleotides: TGTGCCAGCACAAACGGTAGGAGTGGCTACACCTTC. It encodes CASTNGRSGYTF.

This clone was observed a single time. This rearrangement joins TRBV5-1 to TRBJ2-5; TRBD2 matches 8 bases. Unmatched junction bases numbered 4, after V lost 0 bases and J lost 3 bases. The germline V gene has CDR1 SGHRS and CDR2 YFSETQ. This CDR3 has 15 residues. The CDR3 DNA follows: TGCGCCAGCAGCTTGGCCCTTAGCGGGAAAGAGACCCAGTACTTC. Translation: CASSLALSGKETQYF.

This chain links TRBV9 with TRBJ1-2, with D possibly TRBD1 on 5 matching bases. CDR3 length: 16 amino acids. From germline, CDR1 is SGDLS and CDR2 YYNGEE. The V end was cut by 0 bases, the J end by 0 bases, with 12 bases between. CDR3 coding DNA: TGTGCCAGCAGCGTAGACGGAGCAGGGTCTAACTATGGCTACACCTTC. As protein: CASSVDGAGSNYGYTF. Supplemented by reference TRBV9 and TRBJ1-2, the full variable domain reads DSGVTQTPKHLITATGQRVTLRCSPRSGDLSVYWYQQSLDQGLQFLIQYYNGEERAKGNILERFSAQQFPDLHSELNLSSLELGDSALYFCASSVDGAGSNYGYTFGSGTRLTVV.

This chain joins TRBV29-1 and TRBJ1-1; D remains unclear. Germline values: CDR1 SQVTM, CDR2 ANQGSEA. The V and J ends lost 1 base and 4 bases respectively, with 7 bases between them. This CDR3 has 12 amino acids. CDR3 loop: CSVEGSGTEAFF. CDR3 coding DNA: TGCAGCGTTGAAGGGAGCGGCACTGAAGCTTTCTTT.

CDR3 coding DNA: TGTGCCATCAGTGATCAAGGCAGGGGACAGACTTACGCTAACTATGGCTACACCTTC. It is translated as CAISDQGRGQTYANYGYTF. V and J are TRBV10-3 and TRBJ1-2, with 7 positions matching TRBD1. The germline V gene encodes CDR1 ENHRY and CDR2 SYGVKD. V gave up 3 bases and J gave up 0 bases; unmatched junction bases: 16. The CDR3 runs 19 residues.

Here the CDR3 DNA reads TGTGCCAGCTTTACCCCGACTAGCGGGAGGGCCACCTCTCCGACAGATACGCAGTATTTT. As protein: CASFTPTSGRATSPTDTQYF. V usage is TRBV18 and J usage is TRBJ2-3; 14 positions match TRBD2. Trimming took 7 bases from V and 3 from J; bases not matched to a gene: 18. Germline assignment: CDR1 KGHSH and CDR2 LQKENI. This CDR3 contains 20 residues. The whole variable domain, remainder taken from reference TRBV18 and TRBJ2-3, is NAGVMQNPRHLVRRRGQEARLRCSPMKGHSHVYWYRQLPEEGLKFMVYLQKENIIDESGMPKERFSAEFPKEGPSILRIQQVVRGDSAAYFCASFTPTSGRATSPTDTQYFGPGTRLTVL.

The chain recombines TRBV11-2 with TRBJ2-1, with 14 bases aligning to TRBD2. The ends lost 4 bases at V and 9 bases at J; junction bases unmatched: 5. The CDR3 spans 15 residues. The germline gives CDR1 SGHAT, CDR2 FQNNGV. The CDR3: CASSSTSGRAGEQFF. CDR3 bases: TGTGCCAGCAGCTCGACTAGCGGGAGGGCCGGTGAGCAGTTCTTC.

This clone has just one count. This sequence joins TRBV6-6 and TRBJ1-1; 12 bases are shared with TRBD1. Looked up from germline, CDR1 is MNHNY and CDR2 is SVGAGI (reference sequence). J lost 7 bases, V lost 5 bases, and 11 bases had no gene match. The CDR3 is 16 amino acids. CDR3 in DNA: TGTGCCAGCAGTCCCCTTGGGACAGGGGGCATCAGTGAAGCTTTCTTT. Its protein product is CASSPLGTGGISEAFF.

The chain links TRBV11-3 to TRBJ2-1; 11 bases align to TRBD2. Germline V gene sequence: CDR1 SGHNT, CDR2 YENEEA. Losses at the gene ends were 6 bases for V and 5 bases for J; bases not matched to a gene: 9. CDR3 size: 16 residues. CDR3 nucleotides: TGTGCCAGCAGTCCTCTAGCGGGGGGCTTACACAATGAGCAGTTCTTC. It encodes CASSPLAGGLHNEQFF.

The genes are TRBV5-1 and TRBJ1-6, with D tentatively TRBD1 (6 bases). Germline assignment: CDR1 SGHRS and CDR2 YFSETQ. This CDR3 is built from 15 residues. Deletions cut 1 base from V and 8 bases from J, with 13 bases between. For the CDR3, the DNA is TGCGCCAGCAGCTTGAGGGGGGGGTCGGATTCACCCCTCCACTTT. This gives the protein CASSLRGGSDSPLHF.

The chain carries TRBV7-9 and TRBJ2-2; 9 bases match TRBD1. CDR3 length: 14 amino acids. CDR1 is SEHNR and CDR2 is FQNEAQ in the germline V gene (reference sequence). The trim removed 6 bases at V and 6 bases at J, leaving 5 bases unmatched. This CDR3 is CASRATGGAGELFF. The CDR3 region has the DNA TGTGCCAGCAGAGCGACAGGGGGGGCCGGGGAGCTGTTTTTT.

The rearrangement uses TRBV2 and TRBJ1-6; D possibly corresponds to TRBD1 (5 bases). The V end lost 7 bases, the J end lost 16 bases, and 17 bases lay between the germline ends. Germline V gives CDR1 SNHLY, CDR2 FYNNEI. This CDR3 contains 12 residues. The CDR3, as DNA: TGTGCCAGCATGGGCGGGGCCCTAAGACTCCACTTT. Its translation is CASMGGALRLHF.

V is TRBV5-4 and J is TRBJ2-5; 7 bases align to TRBD2. CDR1 and CDR2 from the germline V gene are SGHNT and YYREEE (reference sequence). CDR3 size: 16 residues. V trimming: 0 bases; J trimming: 3 bases; junction bases outside the gene matches: 8. As DNA, the CDR3 is TGTGCCAGCAGCTTGGGAGGGGCGGGAGTTAAAGAGACCCAGTACTTC. Protein product: CASSLGGAGVKETQYF.

The chain uses TRBV13 and TRBJ1-1; D remains ambiguous. With 5 bases removed from V and 1 base from J, the gap between germline ends came to 8 bases. The CDR3 covers 13 residues. CDR1 is PRHDT, CDR2 FYEKMQ, per germline (reference sequence). CDR3 sequence: CASSQRENTEAFF. The CDR3 DNA reads TGTGCCAGCAGCCAGAGGGAGAACACTGAAGCTTTCTTT.

CDR3 bases: TGTGCCAGCAGCTTCGGTCCGGCGGGAGATTACAATGAGCAGTTCTTC. Translated, it gives CASSFGPAGDYNEQFF. The chain is built from TRBV7-3 and TRBJ2-1, with TRBD2 identical over 7 bases. There are 16 residues in the CDR3. V shed 3 bases, J shed 4 bases, and the junction held 9 bases outside the gene matches. Germline CDR1 and CDR2: SGHTA and FQGTGA.

This clone was counted once. CDR3 in amino acids: CASSPRDREYGYTF. In DNA, the CDR3 is TGTGCCAGCAGCCCGCGGGACAGGGAATATGGCTACACCTTC. The V call is TRBV11-1, the J call TRBJ1-2; TRBD1 matches at 9 bases. This CDR3 comprises 14 residues. J lost 5 bases, V lost 5 bases, and 6 bases had no gene match. CDR1 and CDR2 from the germline V gene are SGHAT and FQDESV (reference sequence).

The chain combines TRBV30 with TRBJ2-7; D is possibly TRBD1 (5 bases). Germline assignment: CDR1 GTSNPN and CDR2 SVGIG (reference sequence). The CDR3 spans 15 residues. Trimming took off 0 bases at V and 2 bases at J, with 14 bases between the two ends. The CDR3 loop reads CAWSVLGRYTYEQYF. The CDR3 nucleotides read TGTGCCTGGAGTGTATTGGGGCGATACACCTACGAGCAGTACTTC. The full variable domain, with the rest looked up from reference TRBV30 and TRBJ2-7, is SQTIHQWPATLVQPVGSPLSLECTVEGTSNPNLYWYRQAAGRGLQLLFYSVGIGQISSEVPQNLSASRPQDRQFILSSKKLLLSDSGFYLCAWSVLGRYTYEQYFGPGTRLTVT.

The chain uses TRBV28 and TRBJ1-5, with D possibly being TRBD1 (6 bases). The germline V gene encodes CDR1 MDHEN and CDR2 SYDVKM. The CDR3 is made up of 21 amino acids. V was shortened by 3 bases and J by 0 bases, with 27 bases between the two germline ends. The CDR3 DNA follows: TGTGCCAGCAGTTTTCTACCCCCCAGGGGAGTCGAGCATTATAGCAATCAGCCCCAGCATTTT. Protein product: CASSFLPPRGVEHYSNQPQHF.

Here the CDR3 DNA reads TGTGCCAGCAGTGAACGGACAGGGGTGGGCAATGAGCAGTTCTTC. Residues: CASSERTGVGNEQFF. The chain is built from TRBV6-1 and TRBJ2-1, with 9 bases fitting TRBD1. CDR3 length: 15 amino acids. The V gene end was trimmed by 2 bases and the J gene end by 6 bases; junction bases not matched to a gene: 5. Germline CDR1 MNHNS, CDR2 SASEGT.